A single sample gave rise to the 27 T cell receptor beta chains below, sequenced in a study of T cells after yellow fever vaccination. TCRdb itself ran the 5' RACE reads through MiXCR, one entry per CDR3 protein. The sample lists about 57,000 distinct CDR3 sequences; 6% to 7.5% were seen once. The sequencing here drew on CD8+ T cells sorted from PBMCs, taken 15 days after the yellow fever booster vaccination. These receptors came from a man younger than 40 who received the YFV17D yellow fever vaccine.

This clonotype was seen at least ten times. The V gene is TRBV25-1, the J gene TRBJ2-1; D unresolved. V lost 8 bases, J lost 11 bases, and 10 bases lay in between. This CDR3 region has 10 residues. CDR1 is MGHDK, CDR2 SYGVNS, per germline. As DNA, the CDR3 is TGTGCCAGCGAGTCCGATCAGCAGTTCTTC. Its protein is CASESDQQFF.

This clonotype was counted ten times or more. V gene TRBV9 combines with J gene TRBJ1-5; D may be TRBD1 (6 bases). V dropped 0 bases and J dropped 7 bases, with 11 bases sitting between them. Germline CDR1 is SGDLS and CDR2 is YYNGEE. The CDR3 has 14 amino acids. The CDR3 nucleotides are TGTGCCAGCAGCGTAGGATCAGGGGTGCAGCCCCAGCATTTT. Its protein product is CASSVGSGVQPQHF. The full variable domain, completed using reference TRBV9 and TRBJ1-5, is DSGVTQTPKHLITATGQRVTLRCSPRSGDLSVYWYQQSLDQGLQFLIQYYNGEERAKGNILERFSAQQFPDLHSELNLSSLELGDSALYFCASSVGSGVQPQHFGDGTRLSIL.

This clonotype has just one count. This may stem from a read error, because a much larger clone lies one nucleotide away. This sequence joins TRBV6-2 or TRBV6-3 and TRBJ2-3; 10 bases map to TRBD2. The length of the CDR3 is 16 residues. Per germline, CDR1 MNHEY and CDR2 SVGEGT. Trimming took 4 bases from V and 7 from J; bases not matched to a gene: 11. The DNA of the CDR3 is TGTGCCAGCAGTTTGCCGGCTAGCGGGAGTGGGTATACGCAGTATTTT. Protein product: CASSLPASGSGYTQYF.

This clonotype appeared many times. This sequence joins TRBV19 and TRBJ2-3; D is possibly TRBD1 (5 bases). The CDR3 consists of 15 residues. Looked up from germline, CDR1 is LNHDA and CDR2 is SQIVND (reference sequence). Trimming took 1 base from V and 2 from J, leaving 10 bases between them. The CDR3 here is CASSIARVNTDTQYF. Written as DNA, the CDR3 is TGTGCCAGTAGTATAGCCAGGGTGAACACAGATACGCAGTATTTT.

This clonotype showed up just a few times. The chain uses TRBV30 and TRBJ1-3, with D possibly matching TRBD1 (5 bases). There are 13 residues in the CDR3. V lost 4 bases, J lost 2 bases, and 9 bases lay in between. Germline loops: CDR1 GTSNPN, CDR2 SVGIG (reference sequence). CDR3 coding DNA: TGTGCCTGGATCCCGGGACCTGGAAACACCATATATTTT. Translation: CAWIPGPGNTIYF.

This clonotype occurred many times. V is TRBV29-1 and J is TRBJ2-2; D is ambiguous. Germline V gene lookup returns CDR1 SQVTM and CDR2 ANQGSEA. CDR3 length: 11 residues. Trimming removed 2 bases at V and 2 bases at J, with 0 bases between. The CDR3, as DNA: TGCAGCGTTGAAAACACCGGGGAGCTGTTTTTT. Protein product: CSVENTGELFF.

This sequence joins TRBV5-1 and TRBJ1-1; 7 bases match TRBD1. With 3 bases clipped from V and 0 bases from J, the junction kept 5 bases outside the gene matches. The CDR3 covers 15 residues. CDR1 and CDR2 (germline): SGHRS, YFSETQ. As DNA, the CDR3 is TGCGCCAGCAGCTGGACAGGTGGGATGAACACTGAAGCTTTCTTT. This sequence encodes CASSWTGGMNTEAFF. Using reference TRBV5-1 and TRBJ1-1 for the parts outside the CDR3, the full variable domain is KAGVTQTPRYLIKTRGQQVTLSCSPISGHRSVSWYQQTPGQGLQFLFEYFSETQRNKGNFPGRFSGRQFSNSRSEMNVSTLELGDSALYLCASSWTGGMNTEAFFGQGTRLTVV.

This clonotype was detected many times. The CDR3 bases are TGTGCCAGCAGTCAAAATTCACCCCTCCACTTT. This gives the protein CASSQNSPLHF. The chain has TRBV7-2 and TRBJ1-6; D call uncertain. The CDR3 extends over 11 amino acids. Trimming shortened V by 6 bases and J by 7 bases, and 4 bases separated the two germline ends. From germline, CDR1 is SGHTA and CDR2 FQGNSA.

This clonotype has ten or more counts. CDR3: CAWSVLLYEQYF. CDR3 sequence (DNA): TGTGCCTGGAGTGTACTCCTCTACGAGCAGTACTTC. The V and J genes are TRBV30 and TRBJ2-7; D is unclear. CDR1 and CDR2 from the germline V gene are GTSNPN and SVGIG (reference sequence). This CDR3 contains 12 residues. V dropped 0 bases and J dropped 3 bases, with 6 bases sitting between them.

The chain recombines TRBV20-1 with TRBJ2-5; D tentatively fits TRBD1 or TRBD2 (6 bases each). Germline CDR1 DFQATT, CDR2 SNEGSKA (reference sequence). The CDR3 has 12 residues. Trimming left V 7 bases short and J 10 bases short, with 19 bases between. The CDR3 loop is CSGLAEGGIQYF. The CDR3 DNA is TGCAGTGGGTTAGCGGAGGGGGGTATCCAGTACTTC.

The chain is built from TRBV20-1 and TRBJ2-5; D perhaps matches TRBD2 (6 bases). This CDR3 has 13 amino acids. V lost 0 bases and J lost 4, with 9 bases in between. In germline, CDR1 is DFQATT, CDR2 SNEGSKA (reference sequence). CDR3 nucleotides: TGCAGTGCTAGAGAGGGGGGAGCAGAGACCCAGTACTTC. The encoded protein is CSAREGGAETQYF.

This clonotype has ten or more counts. The chain employs TRBV28 and TRBJ2-5; 9 positions match TRBD2. The CDR3 has 18 amino acids. CDR1 is MDHEN and CDR2 is SYDVKM in the germline V gene. V gave up 7 bases and J gave up 2 bases; unmatched junction bases: 17. DNA of the CDR3: TGTGCCAGCATCCCAGCGGGAGGTGTCGTTGCGGTTCAAGAGACCCAGTACTTC. Protein product: CASIPAGGVVAVQETQYF.

This clonotype occurred many times. This chain connects TRBV4-1 to TRBJ2-5, with D possibly matching TRBD2 (6 bases). The V gene lost 2 bases and the J gene lost 2 bases, with 15 bases spanning the gap. The germline V gene encodes CDR1 MGHRA and CDR2 YSYEKL. The CDR3 runs to 16 residues. The DNA for the CDR3 is TGCGCCAGCAGCCAAAAACCTTCTAGCGCACAAGAGACCCAGTACTTC. Residues: CASSQKPSSAQETQYF.

This clonotype was seen ten or more times. The chain uses TRBV12-3 or TRBV12-4 and TRBJ2-3; D perhaps matches TRBD2 (6 bases). This CDR3 region has 14 residues. Trimming shortened V by 7 bases and J by 3 bases, and 14 bases separated the two germline ends. In DNA, the CDR3 is TGTGCCAGCACCCTGGGGGGTACTACAGATACGCAGTATTTT. It encodes CASTLGGTTDTQYF.

The chain uses TRBV15 and TRBJ2-6; 8 nucleotides line up with TRBD1. V lost 0 bases to trimming and J lost 0 bases; unmatched junction nucleotides: 7. The CDR3 contains 19 residues. The germline V gene has CDR1 LNHNV and CDR2 YYDKDF (reference sequence). CDR3 bases: TGTGCCACCAGCAGAGATTTACAGGGGGGTACCTCTGGGGCCAACGTCCTGACTTTC. It yields the protein CATSRDLQGGTSGANVLTF.

A note on this clonotype: Given a much more abundant clone one base away, this may be a read error. This chain uses TRBV4-3 with TRBJ2-7; D is uncertain. Trimming removed 0 bases at V and 3 bases at J, with 15 bases between. CDR3 length: 16 amino acids. Germline V gives CDR1 LGHNA, CDR2 YSLEER. The CDR3 loop reads CASSQDRLVLGYEQYF. DNA of the CDR3: TGCGCCAGCAGCCAAGATCGGTTGGTACTCGGCTACGAGCAGTACTTC.

This clonotype was seen only a few times. CDR3 bases: TGTGCCACCAGCCGGCGTGGCGGTAGGGGGGAGACCCAGTACTTC. Its translation: CATSRRGGRGETQYF. The V gene is TRBV15, the J gene TRBJ2-5; D perhaps matches TRBD1 (6 bases). Trimming shortened V by 5 bases and J by 5 bases, and 18 bases separated the two germline ends. There are 15 residues in the CDR3. Per germline, CDR1 LNHNV and CDR2 YYDKDF (reference sequence).

Notes on this clonotype: A read error is possible here, since a much larger clone lies one base away. This CDR3 is CSVVVGVAAYEQYF. For the CDR3, the DNA is TGCAGCGTAGTTGTGGGAGTAGCGGCCTACGAGCAGTACTTC. The rearrangement links TRBV29-1 to TRBJ2-7, with D maybe TRBD2 (6 bases). The CDR3 contains 14 residues. The V and J ends lost 6 bases and 2 bases respectively, with 17 bases between them. Germline V lookup: CDR1 SQVTM, CDR2 ANQGSEA.

This clonotype was recorded at least ten times. This rearrangement joins TRBV29-1 to TRBJ2-2, with D perhaps assigned TRBD1 or TRBD2 (5 bases each). CDR1 and CDR2 (germline): SQVTM, ANQGSEA. The CDR3 extends over 12 amino acids. Trimming took 7 bases from V and 7 from J, leaving 13 bases between them. CDR3 coding DNA: TGCAGCGCAACAGGTGGGAGCGGGGAGCTGTTTTTT. This encodes CSATGGSGELFF.

Only a few counts were recorded for this clonotype. The gene calls are TRBV5-6 and TRBJ2-7, with a tentative D call TRBD2 (5 bases). Germline V gene lookup returns CDR1 SGHDT and CDR2 YYEEEE. There are 14 residues in the CDR3. Trimming removed 0 bases at V and 2 bases at J, with 9 bases between. CDR3 loop: CASSLVGIPYEQYF. DNA for the CDR3: TGTGCCAGCAGCTTGGTCGGGATCCCCTACGAGCAGTACTTC.

There are many counts of this clonotype. The chain has TRBV20-1 and TRBJ2-3; D ambiguous. Per the germline V gene, CDR1 is DFQATT and CDR2 is SNEGSKA (reference sequence). V gave up 0 bases and J gave up 3 bases, with 10 bases separating them. The CDR3 spans 14 residues. Written as DNA, the CDR3 is TGCAGTGCTAGAGAGCGGCAGGCAACAGATACGCAGTATTTT. It translates to CSARERQATDTQYF.

This clonotype was observed many times. J is TRBJ2-1 and V is TRBV7-9; TRBD2 aligns across 14 bases. CDR3 length: 16 amino acids. V shed 2 bases and J 5 bases; nucleotides not matched to a gene: 2. Germline assignment: CDR1 SEHNR and CDR2 FQNEAQ (reference sequence). The CDR3: CASSLRTSGRHNEQFF. In nucleotides, the CDR3 is TGTGCCAGCAGCTTAAGGACTAGCGGGAGGCACAATGAGCAGTTCTTC. The full variable domain, with the rest looked up from reference TRBV7-9 and TRBJ2-1, is DTGVSQNPRHKITKRGQNVTFRCDPISEHNRLYWYRQTLGQGPEFLTYFQNEAQLEKSRLLSDRFSAERPKGSFSTLEIQRTEQGDSAMYLCASSLRTSGRHNEQFFGPGTRLTVL.

This clonotype has a count of ten or more. V is TRBV14 and J is TRBJ2-7; D remains unclear. CDR3 length equals 15 residues. The V end was cut by 4 bases, the J end by 5 bases, with 18 bases between. CDR1 SGHDN and CDR2 FVKESK come from the germline V gene. CDR3 amino acids: CASSLGQYEGNEQYF. In nucleotides, the CDR3 is TGTGCCAGCAGCCTGGGTCAGTACGAAGGGAACGAGCAGTACTTC.

In its sample, this clonotype was seen many times. V is TRBV12-3 or TRBV12-4 and J is TRBJ2-3, with 10 bases identical to TRBD2. This CDR3 is 16 amino acids long. The trim removed 2 bases at V and 5 bases at J, leaving 7 bases unmatched. CDR3 amino acids: CASSLSSSGGVDTQYF. CDR3 in DNA: TGTGCCAGCAGTTTAAGCAGCAGCGGGGGGGTAGATACGCAGTATTTT.

The J gene is TRBJ1-2, the V gene TRBV30, with 10 bases fitting TRBD1. The ends lost 5 bases at V and 2 bases at J; junction bases unmatched: 5. The germline gives CDR1 GTSNPN, CDR2 SVGIG (reference sequence). The CDR3 contains 14 residues. The CDR3: CAWSPGQGNYGYTF. CDR3 DNA sequence: TGTGCCTGGTCACCGGGACAGGGGAACTATGGCTACACCTTC.

In this sample, this clonotype turned up many times. The chain couples TRBV5-6 to TRBJ2-3, with TRBD2 matching 13 bases. V lost 0 bases and J lost 6; bases outside the gene matches: 4. Germline assignment: CDR1 SGHDT and CDR2 YYEEEE. The CDR3 totals 16 residues. The CDR3, as DNA: TGTGCCAGCAGCTTGGGGGGACTAGCGGGATCTGATACGCAGTATTTT. It codes for CASSLGGLAGSDTQYF. The whole variable domain, remainder taken from reference TRBV5-6 and TRBJ2-3, is DAGVTQSPTHLIKTRGQQVTLRCSPKSGHDTVSWYQQALGQGPQFIFQYYEEEERQRGNFPDRFSGHQFPNYSSELNVNALLLGDSALYLCASSLGGLAGSDTQYFGPGTRLTVL.

This clonotype occurred many times. V is TRBV29-1 and J is TRBJ2-7; the D is unclear. The CDR3 has 12 amino acids. Per the germline V gene, CDR1 is SQVTM and CDR2 is ANQGSEA. V gave up 4 bases and J gave up 5 bases, with 12 bases separating them. The chain's CDR3 is CSVGEMDDEQYF. Here the CDR3 DNA reads TGCAGCGTTGGAGAGATGGACGACGAGCAGTACTTC.